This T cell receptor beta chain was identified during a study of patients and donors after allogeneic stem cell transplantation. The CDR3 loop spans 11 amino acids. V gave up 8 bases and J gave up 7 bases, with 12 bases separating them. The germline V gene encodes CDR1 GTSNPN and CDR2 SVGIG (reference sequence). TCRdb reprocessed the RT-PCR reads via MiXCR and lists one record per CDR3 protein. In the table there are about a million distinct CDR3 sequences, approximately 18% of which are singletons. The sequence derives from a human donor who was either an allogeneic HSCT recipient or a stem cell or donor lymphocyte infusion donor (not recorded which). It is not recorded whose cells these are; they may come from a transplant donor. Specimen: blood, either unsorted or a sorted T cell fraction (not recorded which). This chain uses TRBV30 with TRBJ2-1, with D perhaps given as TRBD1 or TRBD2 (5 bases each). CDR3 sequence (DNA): TGTGCCGGGGCAGGACTTAATGAGCAGTTCTTC. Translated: CAGAGLNEQFF.